The clone carrying this TCR beta chain showed up just a few times. Its antigen is not known. This record belongs to a study of T-cell memory formation after mild COVID-19. Findings and limits, study-wide: The SARS-CoV-2 specificity of second-wave clones reaching peak at day 37 remained unverified. Mostly located in CM and EM were contracting CD4+ clones, with contracting CD8+ clones located in EMRA.

The CDR3 has 15 residues. Germline CDR1 reads ENHRY; CDR2 reads SYGVKD. Trimming stripped 0 bases from V and 0 bases from J, with 8 bases between. Constant-segment primers and 5'RACE yielded cDNA libraries for TCR alpha and TCR beta, each carrying sample barcodes and UMIs. Via MiXCR, TCRdb re-called the 5' RACE reads, giving one row per CDR3 protein. The repertoire holds 380,000 or so distinct CDR3 sequences, 14% seen once, with 20% to 25% in the top ten. The gene calls are TRBV10-3 and TRBJ1-1; D is ambiguous. Sequencing was done on a sample of PBMCs or a T cell subset sorted from them (not recorded which). The source of this sequence is a man younger than 30 who had mild COVID-19 (a few samples of this study predate the infection). Cell type and time point are not known. CDR3 DNA sequence: TGTGCCATCAGTGAGTCGAGGGTACTGAACACTGAAGCTTTCTTT. Its translation is CAISESRVLNTEAFF.